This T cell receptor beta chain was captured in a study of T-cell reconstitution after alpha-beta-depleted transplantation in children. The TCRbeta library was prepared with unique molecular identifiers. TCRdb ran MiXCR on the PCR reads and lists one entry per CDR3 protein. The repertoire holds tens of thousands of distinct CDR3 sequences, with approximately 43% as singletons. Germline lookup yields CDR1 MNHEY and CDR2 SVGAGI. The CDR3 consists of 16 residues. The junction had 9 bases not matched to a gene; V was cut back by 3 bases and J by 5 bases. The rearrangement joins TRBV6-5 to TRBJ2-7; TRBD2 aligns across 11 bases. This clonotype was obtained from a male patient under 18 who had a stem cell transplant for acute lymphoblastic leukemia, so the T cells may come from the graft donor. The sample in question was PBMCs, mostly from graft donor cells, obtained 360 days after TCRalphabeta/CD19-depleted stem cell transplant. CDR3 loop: CASSYRVAGGNHEQYF. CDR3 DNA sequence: TGTGCCAGCAGTTATAGGGTAGCGGGGGGGAATCACGAGCAGTACTTC.